The 10 T cell receptor beta chains presented below share a single source sample, sequenced in a study of cytomegalovirus exposure and HLA in healthy donors. The PCR ran on 60 Vbeta and 13 Jbeta primers. TCRdb keeps only in-frame clones here, not all; method: immunoSEQ multiplex PCR. The profile shows tens of thousands of clones, approximately 86% of them singletons. The sequencing sample was made of PBMCs. These receptor sequences come from a woman aged 40 to 55 in good health and CMV-seropositive.

The chain couples TRBV19 to TRBJ1-2; no reliable D call. Germline CDR1 LNHDA, CDR2 SQIVND (reference sequence). The V and J ends lost 3 bases and 4 bases respectively, with 9 bases between them. CDR3 length: 13 residues. Here the CDR3 DNA reads TGTGCCAGTAGTATGTTAGTATTCTATGGCTACACCTTC. This encodes CASSMLVFYGYTF. The full variable domain, completed using reference TRBV19 and TRBJ1-2, is DGGITQSPKYLFRKEGQNVTLSCEQNLNHDAMYWYRQDPGQGLRLIYYSQIVNDFQKGDIAEGYSVSREKKESFPLTVTSAQKNPTAFYLCASSMLVFYGYTFGSGTRLTVV.

This clone was seen a handful of times. The rearrangement uses TRBV19 and TRBJ2-3; D is undetermined. The CDR3 is made up of 14 amino acids. V shed 5 bases and J shed 4 bases, with 13 bases lying between them. The germline V gene has CDR1 LNHDA and CDR2 SQIVND (reference sequence). The chain's CDR3 is CASSYGPTSDTQYF. CDR3 DNA sequence: TGTGCCAGTAGTTATGGTCCTACCTCAGATACGCAGTATTTT.

The chain recombines TRBV6-1 with TRBJ2-7, with 9 bases fitting TRBD2. The CDR3 length is 14 residues. CDR1 is MNHNS and CDR2 is SASEGT in the germline V gene. V was pared by 7 bases and J by 6 bases, with 10 bases of the junction left unmatched. The DNA for the CDR3 is TGTGCCAGCACCCGACAGCGGGAGGCTGTCGAGCAGTACTTC. It is translated as CASTRQREAVEQYF.

The rearrangement uses TRBV18 and TRBJ1-5; D is uncertain. Trimming took 2 bases from V and 2 from J, leaving 4 bases between them. The CDR3 extends over 13 amino acids. The germline CDR1 and CDR2 sequences are KGHSH and LQKENI. The CDR3 protein is CASSPSGNQPQHF. CDR3 coding DNA: TGTGCCAGCTCACCATCAGGCAATCAGCCCCAGCATTTT.

The chain links TRBV14 to TRBJ2-3; D remains unclear. Germline V gene lookup returns CDR1 SGHDN and CDR2 FVKESK. The CDR3 has 14 amino acids. Trimming removed 0 bases at V and 0 bases at J, with 4 bases between. CDR3 in amino acids: CASSQETSTDTQYF. The CDR3 region has the DNA TGTGCCAGCAGCCAAGAGACTAGCACAGATACGCAGTATTTT.

The rearrangement joins TRBV7-3 to TRBJ1-1, with D perhaps TRBD1 (5 bases). Germline loops: CDR1 SGHTA, CDR2 FQGTGA. V was pared by 4 bases and J by 3 bases, with 12 bases between. The CDR3 length is 14 residues. In DNA form, the CDR3 reads TGTGCCAGCAGCTCCGGGGGTACGGACACTGAAGCTTTCTTT. Translation gives CASSSGGTDTEAFF.

CDR3 sequence (DNA): TGCGCCAGCAGCTGGGACAGGTCAACTAATGAAAAACTGTTTTTT. Translated, it gives CASSWDRSTNEKLFF. The chain has TRBV5-1 and TRBJ1-4, with 8 bases fitting TRBD1. This CDR3 has 15 residues. The ends lost 3 bases at V and 0 bases at J; junction bases unmatched: 1. Germline V gene data show CDR1 as SGHRS and CDR2 as YFSETQ.

This CDR3 reads CASSQSDGSTYNEQFF. CDR3 nucleotides: TGTGCCAGCAGCCAAAGCGACGGTAGCACCTACAATGAGCAGTTCTTC. The J gene is TRBJ2-1, the V gene TRBV4-2; D gene unclear. With 2 bases removed from V and 2 bases from J, the gap between germline ends came to 13 bases. The germline CDR1 and CDR2 sequences are LGHNA and YNFKEQ. There are 16 residues in the CDR3.

The V and J genes are TRBV19 and TRBJ2-7; 12 bases line up with TRBD2. The CDR3 has 18 residues. Unmatched junction bases numbered 13, after V lost 5 bases and J lost 2 bases. The germline V gene encodes CDR1 LNHDA and CDR2 SQIVND (reference sequence). The CDR3 reads CASSGGLGLAGSTYEQYF. Here the CDR3 DNA reads TGTGCCAGTAGTGGGGGTCTAGGACTAGCGGGAAGCACCTACGAGCAGTACTTC.

CDR3 in amino acids: CASSTGTGGVCGYTF. The CDR3 nucleotides are TGTGCCAGCAGTACTGGGACAGGGGGCGTTTGTGGCTACACCTTC. The chain uses TRBV6-6 and TRBJ1-2; 12 bases align to TRBD1. The germline gives CDR1 MNHNY, CDR2 SVGAGI (reference sequence). This CDR3 has 15 amino acids. The J segment lost 7 bases and the V segment lost 5 bases, leaving 8 bases of the junction unmatched.